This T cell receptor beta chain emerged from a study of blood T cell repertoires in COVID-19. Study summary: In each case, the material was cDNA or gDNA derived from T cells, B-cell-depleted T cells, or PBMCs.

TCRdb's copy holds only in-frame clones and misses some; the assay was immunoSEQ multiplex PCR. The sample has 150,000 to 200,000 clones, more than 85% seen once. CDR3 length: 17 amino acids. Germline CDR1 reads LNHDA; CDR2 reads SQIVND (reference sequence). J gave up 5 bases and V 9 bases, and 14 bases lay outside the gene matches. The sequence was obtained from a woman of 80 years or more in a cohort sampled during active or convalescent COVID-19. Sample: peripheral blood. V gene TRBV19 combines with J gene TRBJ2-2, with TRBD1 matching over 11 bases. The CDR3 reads CASGTPGQGVGTGELFF. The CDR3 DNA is TGTGCCAGCGGGACTCCGGGACAGGGGGTCGGGACCGGGGAGCTGTTTTTT.